This TCR beta chain appears in the sequencing data of a study of response to subunit inactivated influenza vaccine. Overall study results and limits: Only a handful of new T cells, the authors suggested, are recruited with each seasonal influenza vaccination.

One entry per CDR3 protein results from TCRdb running MiXCR on the RT-PCR reads. The sample has about 500,000 distinct CDR3 sequences, under 15% seen once; the top ten hold 13%. Comment on this clonotype: Its antigen is currently unknown. The junction differs from germline at one of its ends, possibly a read error.

The TCR originated in a man aged 50-59 years who received an inactivated influenza vaccine. This specimen consisted of PBMCs from blood, obtained roughly 45 days after vaccination.

The CDR3 reads CDSSYSASGELFF. The CDR3 DNA follows: TGTGACAGCAGTTACTCGGCGTCCGGGGAGCTGTTTTTT. This chain links TRBV6-5 with TRBJ2-2; D is unclear. Germline V gene data show CDR1 as MNHEY and CDR2 as SVGAGI. The CDR3 has 13 amino acids.